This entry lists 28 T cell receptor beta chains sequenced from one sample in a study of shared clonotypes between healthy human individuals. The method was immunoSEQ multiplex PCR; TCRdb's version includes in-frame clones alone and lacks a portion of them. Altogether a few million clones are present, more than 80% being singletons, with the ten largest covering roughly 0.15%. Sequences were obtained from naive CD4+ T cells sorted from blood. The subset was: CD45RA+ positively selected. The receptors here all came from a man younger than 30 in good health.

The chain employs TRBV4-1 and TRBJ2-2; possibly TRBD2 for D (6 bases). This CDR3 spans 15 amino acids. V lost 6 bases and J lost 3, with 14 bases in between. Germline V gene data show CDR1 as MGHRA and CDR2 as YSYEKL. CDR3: CASSPSGYYTGELFF. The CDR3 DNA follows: TGCGCCAGCAGTCCGAGCGGGTATTACACCGGGGAGCTGTTTTTT.

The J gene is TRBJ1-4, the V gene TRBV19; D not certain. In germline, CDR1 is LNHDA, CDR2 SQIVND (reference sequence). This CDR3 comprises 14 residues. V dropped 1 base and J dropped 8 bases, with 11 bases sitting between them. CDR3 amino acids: CASSIGGSGEKLFF. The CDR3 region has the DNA TGTGCCAGTAGTATAGGAGGATCTGGGGAAAAACTGTTTTTT.

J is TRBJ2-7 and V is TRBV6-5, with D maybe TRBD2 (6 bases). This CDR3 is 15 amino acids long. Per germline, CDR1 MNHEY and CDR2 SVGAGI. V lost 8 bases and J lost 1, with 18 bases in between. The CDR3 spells CASHSRSGPSYEQYF. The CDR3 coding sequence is TGTGCCAGCCACTCGAGGAGCGGGCCGTCCTACGAGCAGTACTTC.

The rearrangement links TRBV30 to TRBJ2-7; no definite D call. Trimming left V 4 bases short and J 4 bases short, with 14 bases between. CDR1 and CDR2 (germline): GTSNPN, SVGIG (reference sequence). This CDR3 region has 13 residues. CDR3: CAWTDVVSYEQYF. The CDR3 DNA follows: TGTGCCTGGACAGACGTAGTGAGTTACGAGCAGTACTTC.

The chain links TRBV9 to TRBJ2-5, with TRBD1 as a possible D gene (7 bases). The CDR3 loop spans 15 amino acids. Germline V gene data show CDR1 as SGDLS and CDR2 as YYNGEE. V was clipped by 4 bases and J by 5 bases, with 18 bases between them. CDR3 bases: TGTGCCAGCAGCATAGACTCCGCAGGGGGGGAGACCCAGTACTTC. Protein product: CASSIDSAGGETQYF. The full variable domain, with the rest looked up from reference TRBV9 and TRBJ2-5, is DSGVTQTPKHLITATGQRVTLRCSPRSGDLSVYWYQQSLDQGLQFLIQYYNGEERAKGNILERFSAQQFPDLHSELNLSSLELGDSALYFCASSIDSAGGETQYFGPGTRLLVL.

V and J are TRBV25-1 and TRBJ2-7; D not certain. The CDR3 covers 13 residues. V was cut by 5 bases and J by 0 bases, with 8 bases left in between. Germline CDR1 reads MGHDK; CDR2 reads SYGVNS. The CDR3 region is CASSWGNSYEQYF. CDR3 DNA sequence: TGTGCCAGCAGTTGGGGTAACTCCTACGAGCAGTACTTC.

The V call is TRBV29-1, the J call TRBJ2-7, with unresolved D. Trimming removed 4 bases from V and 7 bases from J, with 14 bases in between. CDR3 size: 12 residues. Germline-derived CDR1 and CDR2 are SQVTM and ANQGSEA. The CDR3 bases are TGCAGCGTTGTATCCCAGATGGAAGAGCAGTACTTC. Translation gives CSVVSQMEEQYF.

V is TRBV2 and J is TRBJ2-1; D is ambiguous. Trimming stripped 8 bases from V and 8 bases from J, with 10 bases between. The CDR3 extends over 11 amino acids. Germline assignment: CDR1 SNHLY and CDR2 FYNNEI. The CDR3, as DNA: TGTGCCAGCTTTGAGAAGGATGAGCAGTTCTTC. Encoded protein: CASFEKDEQFF.

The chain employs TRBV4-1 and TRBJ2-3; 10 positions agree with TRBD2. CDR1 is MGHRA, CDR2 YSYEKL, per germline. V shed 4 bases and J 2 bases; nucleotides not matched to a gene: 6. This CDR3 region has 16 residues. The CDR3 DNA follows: TGCGCCAGCAGCCTGTTTCTAGCGGGGGTCACAGATACGCAGTATTTT. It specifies CASSLFLAGVTDTQYF.

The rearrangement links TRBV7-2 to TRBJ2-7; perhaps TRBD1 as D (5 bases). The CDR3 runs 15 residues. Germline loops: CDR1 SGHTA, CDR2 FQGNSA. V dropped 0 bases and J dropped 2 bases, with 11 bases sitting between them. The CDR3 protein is CASSLAELGAYEQYF. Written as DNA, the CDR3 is TGTGCCAGCAGCTTAGCGGAGTTAGGGGCCTACGAGCAGTACTTC.

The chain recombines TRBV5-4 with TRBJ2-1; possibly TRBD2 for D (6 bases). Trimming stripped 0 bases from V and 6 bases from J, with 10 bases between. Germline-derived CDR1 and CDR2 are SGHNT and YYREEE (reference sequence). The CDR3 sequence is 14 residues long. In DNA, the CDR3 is TGTGCCAGCAGCTTGGGGGACTTTTTCAATGAGCAGTTCTTC. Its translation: CASSLGDFFNEQFF.

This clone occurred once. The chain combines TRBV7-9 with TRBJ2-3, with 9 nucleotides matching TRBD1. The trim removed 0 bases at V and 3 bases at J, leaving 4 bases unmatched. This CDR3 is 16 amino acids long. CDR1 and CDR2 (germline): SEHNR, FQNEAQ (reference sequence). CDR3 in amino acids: CASSLAGQGITDTQYF. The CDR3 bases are TGTGCCAGCAGCTTAGCCGGACAGGGGATAACAGATACGCAGTATTTT.

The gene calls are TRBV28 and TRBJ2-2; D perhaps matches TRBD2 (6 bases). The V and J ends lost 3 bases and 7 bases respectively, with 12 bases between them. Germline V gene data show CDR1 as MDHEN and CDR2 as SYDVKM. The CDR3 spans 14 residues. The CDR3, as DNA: TGTGCCAGCAGTTTGGGGGGATTGGGCGGGGAGCTGTTTTTT. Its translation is CASSLGGLGGELFF.

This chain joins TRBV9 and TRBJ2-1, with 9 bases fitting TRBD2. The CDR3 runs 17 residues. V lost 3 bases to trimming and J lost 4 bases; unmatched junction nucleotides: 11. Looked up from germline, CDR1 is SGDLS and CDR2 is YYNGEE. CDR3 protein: CASSGTLAGSAYNEQFF. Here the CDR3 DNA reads TGTGCCAGCAGCGGAACCCTAGCGGGATCGGCGTACAATGAGCAGTTCTTC. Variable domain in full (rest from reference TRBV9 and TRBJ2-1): DSGVTQTPKHLITATGQRVTLRCSPRSGDLSVYWYQQSLDQGLQFLIQYYNGEERAKGNILERFSAQQFPDLHSELNLSSLELGDSALYFCASSGTLAGSAYNEQFFGPGTRLTVL.

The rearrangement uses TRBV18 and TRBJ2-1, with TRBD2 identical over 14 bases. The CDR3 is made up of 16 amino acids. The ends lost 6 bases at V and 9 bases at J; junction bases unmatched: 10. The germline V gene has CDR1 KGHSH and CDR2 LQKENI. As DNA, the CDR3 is TGTGCCAGCTCCCAGTCGGGACTAGCGGGAGTTGTTGAGCAGTTCTTC. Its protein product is CASSQSGLAGVVEQFF.

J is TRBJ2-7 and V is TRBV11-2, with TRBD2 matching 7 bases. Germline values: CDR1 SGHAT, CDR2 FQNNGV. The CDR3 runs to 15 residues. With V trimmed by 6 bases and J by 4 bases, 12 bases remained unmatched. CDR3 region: CASSLLGAGEYEQYF. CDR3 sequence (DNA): TGTGCCAGCAGTCTTCTCGGGGCGGGGGAATACGAGCAGTACTTC.

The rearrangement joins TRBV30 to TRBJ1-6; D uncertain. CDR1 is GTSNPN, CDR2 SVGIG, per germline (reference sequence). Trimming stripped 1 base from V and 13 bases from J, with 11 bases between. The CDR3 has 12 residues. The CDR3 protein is CAWSGDVGPLHF. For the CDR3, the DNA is TGTGCCTGGAGTGGAGACGTGGGGCCCCTCCACTTT.

CDR3: CASTEGQDKGAGGYTF. The CDR3 nucleotides are TGTGCCAGCACCGAGGGGCAGGACAAGGGTGCGGGTGGCTACACCTTC. The V call is TRBV9, the J call TRBJ1-2; a possible D gene is TRBD1 (5 bases). Germline values: CDR1 SGDLS, CDR2 YYNGEE. Trimming cost V 6 bases and J 7 bases, with 25 bases left between them. The CDR3 is 16 residues long.

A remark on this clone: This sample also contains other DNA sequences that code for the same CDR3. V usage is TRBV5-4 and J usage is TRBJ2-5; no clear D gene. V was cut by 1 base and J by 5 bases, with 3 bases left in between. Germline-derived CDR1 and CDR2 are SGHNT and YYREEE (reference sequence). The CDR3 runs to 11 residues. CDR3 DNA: TGTGCCAGCAGCTTGAGGGAGACCCAGTACTTC. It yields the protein CASSLRETQYF.

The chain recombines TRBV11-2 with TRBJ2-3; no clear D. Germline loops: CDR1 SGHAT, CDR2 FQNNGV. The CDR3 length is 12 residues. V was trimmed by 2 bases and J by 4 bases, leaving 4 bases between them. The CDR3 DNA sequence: TGTGCCAGCAGCTTACTGTCAGATACGCAGTATTTT. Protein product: CASSLLSDTQYF.

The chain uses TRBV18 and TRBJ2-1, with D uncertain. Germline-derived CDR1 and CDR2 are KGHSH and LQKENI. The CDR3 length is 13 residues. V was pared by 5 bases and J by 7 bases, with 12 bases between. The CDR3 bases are TGTGCCAGCTCAGAGCGAAATGAAAATGAGCAGTTCTTC. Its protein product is CASSERNENEQFF.

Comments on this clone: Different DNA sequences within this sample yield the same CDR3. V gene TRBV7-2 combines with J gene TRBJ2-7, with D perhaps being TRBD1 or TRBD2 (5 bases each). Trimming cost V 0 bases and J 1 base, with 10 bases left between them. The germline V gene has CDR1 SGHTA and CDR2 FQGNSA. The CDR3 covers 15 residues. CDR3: CASSLAGTGSYEQYF. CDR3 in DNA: TGTGCCAGCAGCTTAGCCGGGACGGGTTCCTACGAGCAGTACTTC.

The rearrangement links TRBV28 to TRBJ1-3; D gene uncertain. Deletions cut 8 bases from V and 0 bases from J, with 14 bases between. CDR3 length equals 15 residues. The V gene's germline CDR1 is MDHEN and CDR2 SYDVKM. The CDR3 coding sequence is TGTGCCAGCCGTTGGCAGCGAAGCTCTGGAAACACCATATATTTT. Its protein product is CASRWQRSSGNTIYF.

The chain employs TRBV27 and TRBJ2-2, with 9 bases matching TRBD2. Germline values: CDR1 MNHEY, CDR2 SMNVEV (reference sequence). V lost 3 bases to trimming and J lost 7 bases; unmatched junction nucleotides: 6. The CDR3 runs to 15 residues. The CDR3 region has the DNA TGTGCCAGCAGTTTTGGAGCGGGGGGACGCGGGGAGCTGTTTTTT. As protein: CASSFGAGGRGELFF.

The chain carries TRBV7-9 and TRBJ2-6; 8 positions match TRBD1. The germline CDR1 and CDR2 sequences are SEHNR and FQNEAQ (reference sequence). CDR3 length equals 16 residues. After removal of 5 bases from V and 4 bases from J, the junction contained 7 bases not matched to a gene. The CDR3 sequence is CASSLQGAGGANVLTF. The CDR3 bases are TGTGCCAGCAGCCTCCAGGGGGCGGGCGGGGCCAACGTCCTGACTTTC.

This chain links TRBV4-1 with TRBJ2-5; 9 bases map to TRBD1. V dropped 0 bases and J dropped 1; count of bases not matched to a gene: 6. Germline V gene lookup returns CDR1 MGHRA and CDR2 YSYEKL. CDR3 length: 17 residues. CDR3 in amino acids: CASSQDQMDRGQETQYF. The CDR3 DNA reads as TGCGCCAGCAGCCAAGATCAGATGGACAGGGGCCAAGAGACCCAGTACTTC.

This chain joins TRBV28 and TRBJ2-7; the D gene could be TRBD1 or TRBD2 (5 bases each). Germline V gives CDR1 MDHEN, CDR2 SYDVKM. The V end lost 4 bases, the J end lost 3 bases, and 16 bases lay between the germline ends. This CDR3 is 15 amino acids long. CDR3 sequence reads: CASSSVGTDYYEQYF. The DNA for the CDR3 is TGTGCCAGCAGTTCGGTCGGGACGGATTACTACGAGCAGTACTTC.

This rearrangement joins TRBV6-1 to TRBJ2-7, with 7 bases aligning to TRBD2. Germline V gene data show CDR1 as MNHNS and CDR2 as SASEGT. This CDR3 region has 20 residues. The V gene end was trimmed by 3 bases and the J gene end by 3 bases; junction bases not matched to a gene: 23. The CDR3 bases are TGTGCCAGCAGTGAGAAGGGGTCGGGACTATTTCCCTCCCAACACTACGAGCAGTACTTC. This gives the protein CASSEKGSGLFPSQHYEQYF.